This T cell receptor (beta chain) originates from a study of shared clonotypes between healthy human individuals. Study information: Each donor's CD8 memory used one plate, CD8 naive two, each CD4 subset three. The study's findings and limits: A handful of donors shared approximately 5% of their naive CD4 clonotypes. Generally, naive subsets came out with larger estimated richness than memory subsets.

Libraries were prepared by immunoSEQ multiplex PCR; TCRdb keeps only in-frame clonotypes and omits some of them. The table shows over 1.4 million clones, with roughly 95% occurring only once. As concerns this clone: Its antigen is as yet unknown.

Germline CDR1 is SGHRS and CDR2 is YFSETQ. V was cut by 6 bases and J by 0 bases, with 16 bases left in between. CDR3 size: 16 residues. Everyone who donated was a Caucasian adult who lived in Nashville, Tennessee. Sequencing input: naive CD4+ T cells sorted from blood. This sample's subset: CD45RA+ positively selected. This sequence was found in a man aged 30 to 45 in good health. V gene TRBV5-1 combines with J gene TRBJ1-5, with a weak D call TRBD1 (5 bases). The CDR3 nucleotides read TGCGCCAGCATCGGAAGGGGTGAGGCTAGCAATCAGCCCCAGCATTTT. As protein: CASIGRGEASNQPQHF.